A single sample gave rise to the 25 T cell receptor beta chains below, sequenced in a study of a mutant IDH1 vaccine in newly diagnosed glioma. Time point here: week 23, last vaccination. The investigators gave 300 ug of mutant IDH1 20-mer peptide in each vaccine dose, together with topical imiquimod. Only in-frame clones appear in the TCRdb table, and some are missing; sequencing was by immunoSEQ multiplex PCR. The sample holds about 33,000 clones, roughly 90% seen once. These receptors have no identified antigens. Sequencing used PBMCs, obtained from a glioma patient whose treatment included an IDH1 peptide vaccine. The source is a man aged 40-50 years with glioma.

The V gene is TRBV28, the J gene TRBJ1-1, with a weak D call TRBD1 (6 bases). The CDR3 consists of 13 residues. Trimming pared 7 bases from V and 8 bases from J, leaving 17 bases between. Germline V lookup: CDR1 MDHEN, CDR2 SYDVKM. CDR3 sequence (DNA): TGTGCCAGCACCCGGGGGGGGCGATTGGAAGCTTTCTTT. Its translation is CASTRGGRLEAFF. The whole variable domain, filled in from reference TRBV28 and TRBJ1-1, reads DVKVTQSSRYLVKRTGEKVFLECVQDMDHENMFWYRQDPGLGLRLIYFSYDVKMKEKGDIPEGYSVSREKKERFSLILESASTNQTSMYLCASTRGGRLEAFFGQGTRLTVV.

The rearrangement links TRBV6-5 to TRBJ2-5; 7 positions agree with TRBD1. With 5 bases clipped from V and 2 bases from J, the junction kept 5 bases outside the gene matches. CDR3 length equals 14 residues. The V gene's germline CDR1 is MNHEY and CDR2 SVGAGI. CDR3 region: CASSRTGQQETQYF. CDR3 coding DNA: TGTGCCAGCAGTCGGACGGGACAGCAAGAGACCCAGTACTTC.

This chain connects TRBV5-6 to TRBJ2-5, with TRBD1 as a possible D gene (6 bases). The CDR3 is 13 amino acids. Germline V gene data show CDR1 as SGHDT and CDR2 as YYEEEE. Trimming removed 3 bases at V and 5 bases at J, with 11 bases between. In nucleotides, the CDR3 is TGTGCCAGCAGCTCCCCAGGGGTCGAGACCCAGTACTTC. As protein: CASSSPGVETQYF.

The chain uses TRBV7-9 and TRBJ2-2, with D perhaps matching TRBD1 or TRBD2 (5 bases each). The CDR3 totals 17 residues. Germline CDR1 SEHNR, CDR2 FQNEAQ (reference sequence). Trimming pared 5 bases from V and 1 base from J, leaving 17 bases between. CDR3 coding DNA: TGTGCCAGCAGCCCCGGCGGCAGGGACGGGAACACCGGGGAGCTGTTTTTT. Translated: CASSPGGRDGNTGELFF.

This clone has just a few counts. The gene calls are TRBV29-1 and TRBJ2-3; D gene ambiguous. V was clipped by 5 bases and J by 2 bases, with 11 bases between them. From germline, CDR1 is SQVTM and CDR2 ANQGSEA. CDR3 length: 13 amino acids. DNA for the CDR3: TGCAGCGTTTCGACTTATTCCACAGATACGCAGTATTTT. It specifies CSVSTYSTDTQYF.

V usage is TRBV2 and J usage is TRBJ1-1, with D perhaps matching TRBD1 (6 bases). V lost 4 bases and J 3 bases, leaving 15 bases between the germline ends. The CDR3 sequence is 15 residues long. Germline-derived CDR1 and CDR2 are SNHLY and FYNNEI. Here the CDR3 DNA reads TGTGCCAGCAGTGGTTCAGGGGCGGTATACACTGAAGCTTTCTTT. It yields the protein CASSGSGAVYTEAFF.

This clone was detected once. J is TRBJ1-1 and V is TRBV18; 7 bases are a match to TRBD1. CDR1 and CDR2 from the germline V gene are KGHSH and LQKENI. This CDR3 contains 13 residues. The trim removed 4 bases at V and 4 bases at J, leaving 3 bases unmatched. The DNA of the CDR3 is TGTGCCAGCTCACAGGGGGCTGTCACTGAAGCTTTCTTT. Encoded protein: CASSQGAVTEAFF.

This clone was seen a handful of times. As DNA, the CDR3 is TGTGCCAGCCCCGGACAGGCCAGAGTCTCCCAGCCCCAGCATTTT. This encodes CASPGQARVSQPQHF. The chain links TRBV19 to TRBJ1-5, with 7 bases lining up with TRBD1. Germline V gene data show CDR1 as LNHDA and CDR2 as SQIVND (reference sequence). The CDR3 sequence is 15 residues long. With 9 bases clipped from V and 7 bases from J, the junction kept 15 bases outside the gene matches.

This rearrangement joins TRBV28 to TRBJ2-3; D is unclear. This CDR3 is 12 amino acids long. Germline V gives CDR1 MDHEN, CDR2 SYDVKM. Trimming cost V 5 bases and J 3 bases, with 6 bases left between them. DNA for the CDR3: TGTGCCAGCAGTCCAGCAACAGATACGCAGTATTTT. This codes for CASSPATDTQYF.

The rearrangement links TRBV18 to TRBJ2-3; the D gene is possibly TRBD2 (5 bases). V was clipped by 1 base and J by 2 bases, with 10 bases between them. Germline V gives CDR1 KGHSH, CDR2 LQKENI. The CDR3 runs 15 residues. DNA of the CDR3: TGTGCCAGCTCACCACGAGGGCGGACCACAGATACGCAGTATTTT. This encodes CASSPRGRTTDTQYF.

This rearrangement joins TRBV5-6 to TRBJ2-3; weak D call: TRBD1 (5 bases). Trimming pared 2 bases from V and 5 bases from J, leaving 12 bases between. The CDR3 extends over 14 amino acids. Germline-derived CDR1 and CDR2 are SGHDT and YYEEEE. The CDR3, as DNA: TGTGCCAGCAGCTTCGCAGGGCGAAGAGATACGCAGTATTTT. It codes for CASSFAGRRDTQYF.

The rearrangement links TRBV5-5 to TRBJ2-7; D ambiguous. Germline V lookup: CDR1 SGHKS, CDR2 YYEKEE (reference sequence). The V and J ends lost 0 bases and 4 bases respectively, with 14 bases between them. The CDR3 is 15 residues long. The CDR3 region is CASSLEPGRMYEQYV. The CDR3 DNA sequence: TGTGCCAGCAGCTTGGAACCCGGTCGAATGTACGAGCAGTACGTC.

The chain joins TRBV2 to TRBJ1-3, with a weak D call TRBD1 (5 bases). Germline loops: CDR1 SNHLY, CDR2 FYNNEI. Trimming cost V 6 bases and J 2 bases, with 8 bases left between them. The CDR3 has 13 residues. The CDR3 bases are TGTGCCAGCAGAGTAGGGGCTGGAAACACCATATATTTT. Its translation: CASRVGAGNTIYF.

The genes are TRBV7-2 and TRBJ1-2; 7 nucleotides align to TRBD1. This CDR3 contains 15 residues. Trimming cost V 2 bases and J 6 bases; bases outside gene matches: 9. Germline V gene data show CDR1 as SGHTA and CDR2 as FQGNSA. The DNA for the CDR3 is TGTGCCAGCAGCTTATCAGCAGGGGGAGGGAATGGCTACACCTTC. It yields the protein CASSLSAGGGNGYTF. The full variable domain, rest sourced from reference TRBV7-2 and TRBJ1-2, is GAGVSQSPSNKVTEKGKDVELRCDPISGHTALYWYRQSLGQGLEFLIYFQGNSAPDKSGLPSDRFSAERTGGSVSTLTIQRTQQEDSAVYLCASSLSAGGGNGYTFGSGTRLTVV.

The chain couples TRBV19 to TRBJ2-4; D call uncertain. CDR3 length: 13 residues. Germline V CDR1 and CDR2: LNHDA, SQIVND (reference sequence). V lost 6 bases and J lost 3, with 9 bases in between. In DNA, the CDR3 is TGTGCCAGTAGGCCACCGGGCAAAAACATTCAGTACTTC. It specifies CASRPPGKNIQYF.

This rearrangement joins TRBV21-1 to TRBJ2-5; the D call in the table, TRBD2, was not verified against the DNA. TRBV21-1 is a listed pseudogene. This CDR3 contains 17 residues. In DNA form, the CDR3 reads TGTGCCAGCAGCAAAAGGAGCGGGAGGGCCGTTGAGGAGACCCAGTACTTC. Translating gives CASSKRSGRAVEETQYF.

The rearrangement uses TRBV28 and TRBJ2-3, with D possibly being TRBD2 (6 bases). The germline gives CDR1 MDHEN, CDR2 SYDVKM. CDR3 length equals 14 residues. Trimming left V 5 bases short and J 1 base short, with 10 bases between. The CDR3 DNA follows: TGTGCCAGCAGTCTAGCGAGGGGCACAGATACGCAGTATTTT. The encoded protein is CASSLARGTDTQYF.

Written as DNA, the CDR3 is TGTGCCAGCAGCTTCCCGCCGGGTACTGAAGCTTTCTTT. This sequence encodes CASSFPPGTEAFF. The rearrangement uses TRBV7-9 and TRBJ1-1; D gene uncertain. The germline CDR1 and CDR2 sequences are SEHNR and FQNEAQ (reference sequence). CDR3 size: 13 residues. V was shortened by 3 bases and J by 5 bases, with 10 bases between the two germline ends.

The genes are TRBV11-2 and TRBJ2-1; no firm D call. CDR1 is SGHAT and CDR2 is FQNNGV in the germline V gene. The ends were cut back, 5 bases at V and 0 bases at J, with 8 bases in the middle. CDR3 length: 14 residues. Here the CDR3 reads CASSVTVSYNEQFF. The CDR3 DNA follows: TGTGCCAGCAGCGTGACTGTCTCCTACAATGAGCAGTTCTTC.

V gene TRBV10-2 combines with J gene TRBJ1-2, with 8 bases identical to TRBD1. The CDR3 spans 13 residues. Looked up from germline, CDR1 is WSHSY and CDR2 is SAAADI. The ends lost 5 bases at V and 4 bases at J; junction bases unmatched: 3. The CDR3 loop reads CASSLGTGYGYTF. For the CDR3, the DNA is TGCGCCAGCAGTCTTGGGACAGGCTATGGCTACACCTTC.

This CDR3 reads CLVYGGTGELFF. For the CDR3, the DNA is TGTTTGGTTTACGGGGGAACCGGGGAGCTGTTTTTT. V gene TRBV7-9 combines with J gene TRBJ2-2; maybe TRBD2 (6 bases). This CDR3 has 12 amino acids. The germline CDR1 and CDR2 sequences are SEHNR and FQNEAQ (reference sequence).

The V gene is TRBV11-2, the J gene TRBJ2-1; 9 bases align to TRBD2. Germline V CDR1 and CDR2: SGHAT, FQNNGV. This CDR3 contains 18 residues. The V and J ends lost 3 bases and 6 bases, in that order; junction bases with no gene match: 15. The CDR3 here is CASSLWEAGGRPVNEQFF. DNA of the CDR3: TGTGCCAGCAGCTTGTGGGAAGCGGGGGGCCGACCTGTCAATGAGCAGTTCTTC.

The chain combines TRBV4-1 with TRBJ1-5; no clear D. CDR3 length: 16 amino acids. The V gene's germline CDR1 is MGHRA and CDR2 YSYEKL. V was cut by 2 bases and J by 6 bases, with 17 bases left in between. The CDR3 loop reads CASSQTTTRGPQPQHF. The DNA for the CDR3 is TGCGCCAGCAGCCAAACTACGACAAGAGGGCCTCAGCCCCAGCATTTT.

The chain recombines TRBV7-9 with TRBJ1-2; no definite D call. The CDR3 runs 14 residues. In germline, CDR1 is SEHNR, CDR2 FQNEAQ (reference sequence). The V end lost 5 bases, the J end lost 0 bases, and 10 bases lay between the germline ends. In nucleotides, the CDR3 is TGTGCCAGCAGCCTTCGTGCGGCTAACTATGGCTACACCTTC. Its translation is CASSLRAANYGYTF.

The rearrangement uses TRBV6-1 and TRBJ2-7; 8 bases match TRBD1. Germline CDR1 and CDR2: MNHNS and SASEGT. This CDR3 is 17 amino acids long. The junction had 11 bases not matched to a gene; V was cut back by 0 bases and J by 4 bases. CDR3 in amino acids: CASSEATNHRDRYEQYF. The CDR3 coding sequence is TGTGCCAGCAGTGAAGCGACCAACCACCGGGACAGGTACGAGCAGTACTTC.